Following are 11 T cell receptor beta chains from one sample sequenced in a study of HIV-infected patients and healthy controls. Alpha and beta constant-region primers primed reverse transcription of approximately 0.55 ug RNA. Separate chain-specific third strand synthesis with multiplexing indices produced the alpha and beta libraries. TCRdb itself ran the 5' RACE reads through MiXCR, one entry per CDR3 protein. The table lists roughly 14,000 distinct CDR3 sequences, around 12% of them singletons, with around 42% in the top ten. Antiretroviral therapy had run roughly three months, about 14 weeks, before follow-up blood collection. All unsorted peripheral T cells were captured because whole blood was used without fractionation. Sample: blood, taken during antiretroviral therapy. These receptors came from an adult with HIV infection. The donor label of this sample is uncertain.

There are many counts of this clonotype. The chain is built from TRBV7-8 and TRBJ2-4; 11 bases map to TRBD2. In germline, CDR1 is SGHVS, CDR2 FQNEAQ. This CDR3 comprises 15 residues. V lost 1 base and J lost 10; bases outside the gene matches: 6. The CDR3 loop is CASSLVSTSGKIQYF. The DNA of the CDR3 is TGTGCCAGCAGCTTAGTATCGACTAGCGGGAAGATTCAGTACTTC.

V usage is TRBV12-3 or TRBV12-4 and J usage is TRBJ2-5; D unresolved. The CDR3 runs to 13 residues. Trimming cost V 0 bases and J 5 bases, with 7 bases left between them. CDR3 amino acids: CASSLAFGETQYF. Written as DNA, the CDR3 is TGTGCCAGCAGTTTAGCGTTTGGTGAGACCCAGTACTTC.

This clonotype has a handful of counts. The V gene is TRBV5-4, the J gene TRBJ2-5; perhaps TRBD2 as D (6 bases). The CDR3 is made up of 15 amino acids. V dropped 4 bases and J dropped 4 bases, with 17 bases sitting between them. Germline CDR1 is SGHNT and CDR2 is YYREEE (reference sequence). The CDR3 reads CASSAGSGETETQYF. DNA of the CDR3: TGTGCCAGCAGCGCCGGCTCGGGGGAGACAGAGACCCAGTACTTC.

About this clonotype: A much larger clone lies one base from this, so it may be a read error. The conserved closing phenylalanine or tryptophan is absent in this CDR3, likely reflecting a read error. J is TRBJ1-4 and V is TRBV7-2; perhaps TRBD1 as D (5 bases). With 5 bases removed from V and 4 bases from J, the gap between germline ends came to 11 bases. The CDR3 runs to 14 residues. Germline CDR1 and CDR2: SGHTA and FQGNSA. CDR3 nucleotide sequence: TGTGCCAGCAGCCGGACACTCAATAATGAAAAACTGTTTCTT. This gives the protein CASSRTLNNEKLFL.

This clonotype was observed many times. The chain is built from TRBV5-5 and TRBJ1-5; D ambiguous. This CDR3 is built from 14 residues. Germline assignment: CDR1 SGHKS and CDR2 YYEKEE (reference sequence). V was trimmed by 4 bases and J by 0 bases, leaving 8 bases between them. As DNA, the CDR3 is TGTGCCAGCAGCGGGGTGAATAGCAATCAGCCCCAGCATTTT. Its translation: CASSGVNSNQPQHF.

At least ten counts were recorded for this clonotype. The gene calls are TRBV28 and TRBJ2-3, with 11 bases that match TRBD1. The CDR3 contains 16 residues. V lost 1 base and J lost 3; bases outside the gene matches: 3. Germline V CDR1 and CDR2: MDHEN, SYDVKM. CDR3 protein: CASSLYGQGATDTQYF. As DNA, the CDR3 is TGTGCCAGCAGTTTATATGGACAGGGGGCAACAGATACGCAGTATTTT.

The CDR3 sequence is CASSPGQHTGNTIYF. The CDR3 bases are TGTGCCAGCTCCCCGGGACAGCATACTGGAAACACCATATATTTT. V usage is TRBV6-5 and J usage is TRBJ1-3; 7 bases fit TRBD1. The ends lost 8 bases at V and 2 bases at J; junction bases unmatched: 9. This CDR3 contains 15 residues. Germline CDR1 and CDR2: MNHEY and SVGAGI.

This chain's CDR3 is CASSYLGLTSTDTQYF. The CDR3 nucleotides read TGTGCCAGCAGTTACCTAGGACTGACTAGCACAGATACGCAGTATTTT. V and J are TRBV6-2 or TRBV6-3 and TRBJ2-3; D possibly corresponds to TRBD2 (5 bases). Trimming took off 2 bases at V and 0 bases at J, with 12 bases between the two ends. From germline, CDR1 is MNHEY and CDR2 SVGEGT. The CDR3 totals 16 residues.

This clonotype was seen at least ten times. V gene TRBV20-1 combines with J gene TRBJ2-6; D is ambiguous. Germline CDR1 DFQATT, CDR2 SNEGSKA (reference sequence). The CDR3 consists of 15 residues. V shed 0 bases and J shed 0 bases, with 6 bases lying between them. CDR3 bases: TGCAGTGCTAGAGATATAGTCTCTGGGGCCAACGTCCTGACTTTC. Its protein product is CSARDIVSGANVLTF.

In this sample, this clonotype turned up many times. The V call is TRBV7-6, the J call TRBJ1-4; no firm D call. This CDR3 is built from 15 residues. V lost 1 base, J lost 3 bases, and 9 bases lay in between. In germline, CDR1 is SGHVS, CDR2 FNYEAQ. The CDR3 reads CASSLDGSSNEKLFF. The DNA of the CDR3 is TGTGCCAGCAGCTTAGACGGCAGCTCTAATGAAAAACTGTTTTTT.

There are many counts of this clonotype. This chain links TRBV5-1 with TRBJ2-5; D ambiguous. Germline V gene sequence: CDR1 SGHRS, CDR2 YFSETQ. This CDR3 is built from 14 residues. Trimming stripped 1 base from V and 4 bases from J, with 11 bases between. CDR3 residues: CASSLLGPGETQYF. CDR3 DNA sequence: TGCGCCAGCAGCTTGCTAGGGCCGGGAGAGACCCAGTACTTC.